A single sample is the source of the 19 T cell receptor beta chains below, sequenced in a study of beta chain features in type 1 diabetes. The authors reverse transcribed all of the isolated RNA, so sequencing captured expressed TCRB transcripts. Some clones are missing from TCRdb's copy, which holds only in-frame ones; the method was immunoSEQ multiplex PCR. The profile shows roughly 330,000 clones, 8% to 13% of them singletons. Source material: naive CD4+ T cells from blood. These receptors were obtained from a woman under 40 in good health.

The chain couples TRBV27 to TRBJ2-2; 12 positions match TRBD1. With 7 bases clipped from V and 6 bases from J, the junction kept 6 bases outside the gene matches. Germline V gene data show CDR1 as MNHEY and CDR2 as SMNVEV (reference sequence). The CDR3 spans 15 residues. The CDR3 bases are TGTGCCAGCAAACCGGGACAGGGGGCCCCCGGGGAGCTGTTTTTT. This codes for CASKPGQGAPGELFF.

This clone has a handful of counts. This CDR3 reads CASSFTNTGELFF. The CDR3 DNA sequence: TGTGCCAGCAGCTTCACTAACACCGGGGAGCTGTTTTTT. This chain links TRBV7-2 with TRBJ2-2; no definite D call. Per germline, CDR1 SGHTA and CDR2 FQGNSA. The V gene lost 3 bases and the J gene lost 2 bases, with 4 bases spanning the gap. This CDR3 is built from 13 residues.

This clone has only a few counts. The chain links TRBV23-1 to TRBJ2-2; D possibly corresponds to TRBD2 (7 bases). TRBV23-1 is marked as an open reading frame, function uncertain. The V and J ends lost 7 bases and 1 base respectively, with 19 bases between them. This CDR3 is built from 17 residues. The CDR3 spells CASITLKAGQNTGELFF. The DNA of the CDR3 is TGCGCCAGCATAACCCTCAAAGCGGGACAGAACACCGGGGAGCTGTTTTTT.

This rearrangement joins TRBV7-2 to TRBJ1-1; possible D gene TRBD1, 5 bases. The ends were cut back, 4 bases at V and 2 bases at J, with 11 bases in the middle. This CDR3 is built from 14 residues. Germline lookup yields CDR1 SGHTA and CDR2 FQGNSA. The CDR3 DNA reads as TGTGCCAGCAGCTCTGGTTGGGGCAACACTGAAGCTTTCTTT. It yields the protein CASSSGWGNTEAFF.

The chain has TRBV11-2 and TRBJ2-6, with D possibly being TRBD2 (5 bases). The CDR3 has 15 amino acids. The germline V gene has CDR1 SGHAT and CDR2 FQNNGV. V was clipped by 4 bases and J by 2 bases, with 9 bases between them. The CDR3 coding sequence is TGTGCCAGCAGCTACAGCGGTACTGGGGCCAACGTCCTGACTTTC. Translated, it gives CASSYSGTGANVLTF.

J is TRBJ2-7 and V is TRBV9, with TRBD2 matching 13 bases. The CDR3 is 15 amino acids. CDR1 is SGDLS, CDR2 YYNGEE, per germline. The J segment lost 6 bases and the V segment lost 0 bases, leaving 3 bases of the junction unmatched. Here the CDR3 DNA reads TGTGCCAGCAGCGTAGGGACTAGCGGGAGCAGCGAGCAGTACTTC. The encoded protein is CASSVGTSGSSEQYF.

The CDR3 loop is CASSPGQGEQPQHF. Written as DNA, the CDR3 is TGTGCCAGCAGCCCCGGACAGGGTGAGCAGCCCCAGCATTTT. The V gene is TRBV7-2, the J gene TRBJ1-5; 8 positions agree with TRBD1. Trimming took 5 bases from V and 7 from J; bases not matched to a gene: 7. The CDR3 is 14 residues long. CDR1 is SGHTA, CDR2 FQGNSA, per germline.

The J gene is TRBJ2-5, the V gene TRBV6-5; D might be TRBD1 (6 bases). V was shortened by 6 bases and J by 2 bases, with 10 bases between the two germline ends. Germline V gene data show CDR1 as MNHEY and CDR2 as SVGAGI. CDR3 length: 13 residues. As DNA, the CDR3 is TGTGCCAGCAGAAGGGGGAAACAAGAGACCCAGTACTTC. Encoded protein: CASRRGKQETQYF.

Only a few counts were recorded for this clone. The chain carries TRBV14 and TRBJ2-5; TRBD2 aligns across 7 bases. Germline V gene lookup returns CDR1 SGHDN and CDR2 FVKESK. The CDR3 spans 22 residues. Trimming took 1 base from V and 5 from J; bases not matched to a gene: 28. The CDR3 DNA is TGTGCCAGCAGCCAAGCAAGTGTCGGGGGGTACTCGTGGATGAAGTCGGGGGAGACCCAGTACTTC. It translates to CASSQASVGGYSWMKSGETQYF.

V gene TRBV25-1 combines with J gene TRBJ2-7; a possible D gene is TRBD1 (6 bases). CDR1 and CDR2 from the germline V gene are MGHDK and SYGVNS. The ends were cut back, 4 bases at V and 2 bases at J, with 12 bases in the middle. CDR3 length equals 14 residues. Written as DNA, the CDR3 is TGTGCCAGCAGTGTGGGACAAGGTACCTACGAGCAGTACTTC. This gives the protein CASSVGQGTYEQYF.

In its sample, this clone was seen a few times. This rearrangement joins TRBV28 to TRBJ2-7; D may be TRBD1 (5 bases). The CDR3 sequence is 15 residues long. Trimming pared 5 bases from V and 2 bases from J, leaving 16 bases between. The germline gives CDR1 MDHEN, CDR2 SYDVKM. This CDR3 is CASSPRTTPPYEQYF. As DNA, the CDR3 is TGTGCCAGCAGTCCTCGGACAACCCCCCCCTACGAGCAGTACTTC. Variable domain in full (rest from reference TRBV28 and TRBJ2-7): DVKVTQSSRYLVKRTGEKVFLECVQDMDHENMFWYRQDPGLGLRLIYFSYDVKMKEKGDIPEGYSVSREKKERFSLILESASTNQTSMYLCASSPRTTPPYEQYFGPGTRLTVT.

V usage is TRBV18 and J usage is TRBJ2-3; the D is unclear. The V end lost 5 bases, the J end lost 2 bases, and 14 bases lay between the germline ends. CDR3 size: 15 residues. In germline, CDR1 is KGHSH, CDR2 LQKENI. The CDR3 region has the DNA TGTGCCAGCTCATTTTTGGCAGACACCACAGATACGCAGTATTTT. Its protein is CASSFLADTTDTQYF.

The CDR3 reads CASRPFDRHEQYF. In DNA, the CDR3 is TGTGCCAGCAGACCATTCGACAGGCACGAGCAGTACTTC. The chain is built from TRBV6-5 and TRBJ2-7, with a weak D call TRBD1 (6 bases). Germline lookup yields CDR1 MNHEY and CDR2 SVGAGI. The CDR3 contains 13 residues. The V end was cut by 6 bases, the J end by 5 bases, with 14 bases between.

The rearrangement links TRBV9 to TRBJ2-5; 9 bases match TRBD2. CDR1 is SGDLS, CDR2 YYNGEE, per germline. The CDR3 contains 15 residues. With 4 bases clipped from V and 2 bases from J, the junction kept 6 bases outside the gene matches. In nucleotides, the CDR3 is TGTGCCAGCAGCTGGACGACTAGCGGACAAGAGACCCAGTACTTC. Translating it yields CASSWTTSGQETQYF. The whole variable domain, remainder taken from reference TRBV9 and TRBJ2-5, is DSGVTQTPKHLITATGQRVTLRCSPRSGDLSVYWYQQSLDQGLQFLIQYYNGEERAKGNILERFSAQQFPDLHSELNLSSLELGDSALYFCASSWTTSGQETQYFGPGTRLLVL.

This clone was seen only a few times. The rearrangement uses TRBV7-2 and TRBJ2-3; D perhaps matches TRBD2 (6 bases). This CDR3 contains 14 residues. V was pared by 5 bases and J by 2 bases, with 11 bases between. Germline V gene lookup returns CDR1 SGHTA and CDR2 FQGNSA. In nucleotides, the CDR3 is TGTGCCAGCAGCGGCGGGATCTTCACAGATACGCAGTATTTT. Its translation is CASSGGIFTDTQYF.

The V and J genes are TRBV27 and TRBJ1-2; TRBD1 agrees at 11 bases. The CDR3 runs 13 residues. J lost 2 bases, V lost 9 bases, and 2 bases had no gene match. The germline V gene encodes CDR1 MNHEY and CDR2 SMNVEV (reference sequence). CDR3 bases: TGTGCCAGTGGACAGGGGGCGAACTATGGCTACACCTTC. Residues: CASGQGANYGYTF.

V is TRBV4-2 and J is TRBJ2-1; TRBD2 matches at 10 bases. The CDR3 spans 15 residues. Germline lookup yields CDR1 LGHNA and CDR2 YNFKEQ. V lost 0 bases, J lost 5 bases, and 1 base stayed unmatched. In DNA, the CDR3 is TGTGCCAGCAGCCAAGAACTAGCGGGAAACAATGAGCAGTTCTTC. This encodes CASSQELAGNNEQFF.

The chain is built from TRBV11-2 and TRBJ2-7; TRBD2 aligns across 11 bases. Germline lookup yields CDR1 SGHAT and CDR2 FQNNGV. This CDR3 has 15 amino acids. The V and J ends lost 1 base and 7 bases, in that order; junction bases with no gene match: 6. The CDR3 DNA reads TGTGCCAGCAGCTTAGGGCTAGCGGGAGGTGGTGAGCAGTACTTC. Its protein is CASSLGLAGGGEQYF.

This chain uses TRBV5-4 with TRBJ2-1; 15 nucleotides line up with TRBD2. The CDR3 has 18 residues. V lost 1 base to trimming and J lost 7 bases; unmatched junction nucleotides: 9. The germline gives CDR1 SGHNT, CDR2 YYREEE (reference sequence). The CDR3, as DNA: TGTGCCAGCAGCTTGAATCTCGCCGGGACTAGCGGGAGGAATGAGCAGTTCTTC. Translation: CASSLNLAGTSGRNEQFF.